Here is one TCR beta chain with its context. Antigen unknown. This sample was included in a study of blood T cells in healthy people across ages. Study conclusions and caveats: Using unsorted PBMCs precluded a conclusive naive versus antigen-experienced comparison.

A second PCR, run for roughly 7 to 12 cycles, used a sample-barcoded 5' primer plus a J-beta primer mix. Per sample, CDR3-containing paired-end reads numbered at least 3 million. MiXCR, run by TCRdb on the 5' RACE reads, gives a single entry per CDR3 protein. The top ten hold 13% of the sample, which has hundreds of thousands of distinct CDR3 sequences, under 40% seen once. The trim removed 3 bases at V and 11 bases at J, leaving 14 bases unmatched. In germline, CDR1 is LGHNA, CDR2 YSLEER. The CDR3 loop spans 15 amino acids. Every sample yielded at least 6.5 million isolated PBMCs. The sample comprised blood. The chain links TRBV4-3 to TRBJ2-5; TRBD1 matches 8 bases. This receptor was identified in a man in his late teens or twenties in good health. This CDR3 reads CASSHHRGMDNEQYF. In DNA, the CDR3 is TGCGCCAGCAGCCACCACAGGGGGATGGACAATGAGCAGTACTTC.